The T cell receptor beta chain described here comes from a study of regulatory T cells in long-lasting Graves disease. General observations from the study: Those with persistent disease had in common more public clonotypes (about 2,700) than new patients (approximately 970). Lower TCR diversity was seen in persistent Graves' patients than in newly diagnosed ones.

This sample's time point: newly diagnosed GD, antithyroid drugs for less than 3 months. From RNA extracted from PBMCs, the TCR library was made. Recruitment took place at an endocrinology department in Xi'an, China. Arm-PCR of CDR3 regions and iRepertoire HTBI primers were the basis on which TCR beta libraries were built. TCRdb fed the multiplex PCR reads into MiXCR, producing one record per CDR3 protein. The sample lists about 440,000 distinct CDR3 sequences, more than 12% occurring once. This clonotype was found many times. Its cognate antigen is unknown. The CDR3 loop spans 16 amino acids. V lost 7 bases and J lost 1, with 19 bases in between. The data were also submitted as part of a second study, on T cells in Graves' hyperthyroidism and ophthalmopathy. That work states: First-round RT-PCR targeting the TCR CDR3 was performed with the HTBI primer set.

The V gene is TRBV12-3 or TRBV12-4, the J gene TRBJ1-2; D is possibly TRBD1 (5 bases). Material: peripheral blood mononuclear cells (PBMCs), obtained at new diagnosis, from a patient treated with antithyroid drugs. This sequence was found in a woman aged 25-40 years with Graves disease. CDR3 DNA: TGTGCCAGCACCCTAGGGGTTGCTTCGCGTAACTATGGCTACACCTTC. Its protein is CASTLGVASRNYGYTF.